Each of the 15 T cell receptor beta chains below was sequenced from the same sample in a study of CD8 T cells in ankylosing spondylitis (dated by TCRdb to 2015 to 2018). Libraries were prepared through 5' RACE. The sample was run on an Illumina HiSeq 2500. The public reads were reanalyzed by TCRdb: fastp trimming at Q25, MiXCR alignment, in-frame beta chains only. Identical CDR3 proteins give one entry, which carries the most common genes and DNA. The sample yields about 240,000 distinct CDR3 sequences; roughly 8.6% were counted once. Almost 7% of the sample rests with the top ten. The sample consisted of blood, either unsorted or a sorted T cell fraction (not recorded which). These receptors all stem from a male donor with ankylosing spondylitis or in good health (not recorded which).

In its sample, this clonotype was seen many times. The rearrangement links TRBV29-1 to TRBJ1-2; 7 positions match TRBD1. Germline loops: CDR1 SQVTM, CDR2 ANQGSEA. With V trimmed by 3 bases and J by 4 bases, 2 bases remained unmatched. The CDR3 runs to 12 residues. The CDR3 loop is CSVEGQPYGYTF. The CDR3 coding sequence is TGCAGCGTTGAGGGACAGCCCTATGGCTACACCTTC.

In its sample, this clonotype was seen many times. The chain recombines TRBV5-1 with TRBJ2-3, with 7 bases lining up with TRBD2. The CDR3 length is 13 residues. Losses at the gene ends were 5 bases for V and 6 bases for J; bases not matched to a gene: 6. Germline V gene lookup returns CDR1 SGHRS and CDR2 YFSETQ. This CDR3 is CASSSGTTDTQYF. CDR3 in DNA: TGCGCCAGCAGTTCCGGGACTACGGATACGCAGTATTTT. The whole variable domain, remainder taken from reference TRBV5-1 and TRBJ2-3, is KAGVTQTPRYLIKTRGQQVTLSCSPISGHRSVSWYQQTPGQGLQFLFEYFSETQRNKGNFPGRFSGRQFSNSRSEMNVSTLELGDSALYLCASSSGTTDTQYFGPGTRLTVL.

This clonotype showed up just a few times. The J gene is TRBJ2-2, the V gene TRBV30; 9 bases are shared with TRBD1. Germline V lookup: CDR1 GTSNPN, CDR2 SVGIG (reference sequence). The CDR3 is 15 amino acids. J was trimmed by 4 bases and V by 2 bases; bases with no gene match: 5. CDR3 sequence reads: CAWSQRTGVTGELFF. The CDR3 DNA follows: TGTGCCTGGAGTCAGAGGACAGGGGTCACCGGGGAGCTGTTTTTT. Together with reference TRBV30 and TRBJ2-2, the CDR3 gives the full variable domain: SQTIHQWPATLVQPVGSPLSLECTVEGTSNPNLYWYRQAAGRGLQLLFYSVGIGQISSEVPQNLSASRPQDRQFILSSKKLLLSDSGFYLCAWSQRTGVTGELFFGEGSRLTVL.

This clonotype appeared many times. The chain joins TRBV14 to TRBJ1-3; no reliable D call. Trimming pared 1 base from V and 0 bases from J, leaving 10 bases between. This CDR3 comprises 16 residues. Germline assignment: CDR1 SGHDN and CDR2 FVKESK. The CDR3 protein is CASSQVPGYSGNTIYF. The CDR3 bases are TGTGCCAGCAGCCAAGTACCGGGGTACTCTGGAAACACCATATATTTT.

The chain has TRBV20-1 and TRBJ1-1; TRBD1 matches 10 bases. Germline values: CDR1 DFQATT, CDR2 SNEGSKA (reference sequence). There are 13 residues in the CDR3. The V segment lost 5 bases and the J segment 7 bases; nucleotides outside the gene matches: 7. The CDR3 bases are TGCAGTGCTTCGCCGGGACAGGGGATTGAAGCTTTCTTT. Translated: CSASPGQGIEAFF.

This clonotype occurred many times. This chain joins TRBV20-1 and TRBJ1-4; D remains ambiguous. The V gene lost 0 bases and the J gene lost 7 bases, with 15 bases spanning the gap. Germline CDR1 is DFQATT and CDR2 is SNEGSKA (reference sequence). The CDR3 consists of 15 residues. In DNA, the CDR3 is TGCAGTGCTAGAGATCCAAAGCCACCGCGTGAAAAACTGTTTTTT. It codes for CSARDPKPPREKLFF.

On this clonotype: Possible read error: a much larger clone is one base away. The chain is built from TRBV12-3 or TRBV12-4 and TRBJ1-2, with D possibly TRBD1 on 5 matching bases. The CDR3 length is 13 residues. In nucleotides, the CDR3 is TGTGCCAGCACTTTATTGGGGCGGCGGGGCTACACCTTC. Its protein is CASTLLGRRGYTF.

This clonotype came up many times. This rearrangement joins TRBV3-1 to TRBJ1-2, with 7 nucleotides matching TRBD1. Germline lookup yields CDR1 LGHDT and CDR2 YNNKEL (reference sequence). The CDR3 covers 15 residues. V shed 4 bases, J shed 4 bases, and the junction held 9 bases outside the gene matches. The CDR3 here is CASSRTGDSSYGYTF. CDR3 coding DNA: TGTGCCAGCAGCCGAACGGGGGACAGTAGCTATGGCTACACCTTC.

There are many counts of this clonotype. The V and J genes are TRBV6-1 and TRBJ2-3; 7 positions match TRBD2. The CDR3 is made up of 14 amino acids. The V and J ends lost 6 bases and 5 bases, in that order; junction bases with no gene match: 8. CDR1 is MNHNS and CDR2 is SASEGT in the germline V gene. In DNA, the CDR3 is TGTGCCAGCAGCCCCGCAGGCGGGAGAGATACGCAGTATTTT. Amino acid sequence: CASSPAGGRDTQYF.

This clonotype was seen at least ten times. This sequence joins TRBV20-1 and TRBJ2-1; a weak D match, TRBD2 (5 bases). The CDR3 totals 12 residues. V was shortened by 3 bases and J by 12 bases, with 15 bases between the two germline ends. Looked up from germline, CDR1 is DFQATT and CDR2 is SNEGSKA (reference sequence). Written as DNA, the CDR3 is TGCAGTGCTAGGGGCCGGGAACCGGGGCAGTTCTTC. Translation gives CSARGREPGQFF.

At least ten counts were recorded for this clonotype. This chain links TRBV12-3 or TRBV12-4 with TRBJ1-4, with D possibly being TRBD1 (5 bases). This CDR3 comprises 14 residues. The V gene lost 5 bases and the J gene lost 8 bases, with 15 bases spanning the gap. CDR3 region: CASSKRGEWEKLFF. The CDR3, as DNA: TGTGCCAGCAGTAAGAGAGGGGAGTGGGAAAAACTGTTTTTT.

This clonotype was seen ten or more times. This chain links TRBV3-1 with TRBJ1-1; D remains ambiguous. V lost 1 base and J lost 0, with 9 bases in between. CDR3 size: 15 residues. Per the germline V gene, CDR1 is LGHDT and CDR2 is YNNKEL (reference sequence). The CDR3 loop reads CASSQGSQMNTEAFF. The CDR3 DNA reads as TGTGCCAGCAGCCAAGGGTCTCAGATGAACACTGAAGCTTTCTTT.

This clonotype was found many times. The CDR3 DNA sequence: TGTGCCAGCAGCCCCGGACACACTCTTGGTCCTAACTATGGCTACACCTTC. Protein sequence: CASSPGHTLGPNYGYTF. The chain combines TRBV9 with TRBJ1-2; perhaps TRBD1 as D (5 bases). The V gene lost 4 bases and the J gene lost 0 bases, with 19 bases spanning the gap. The CDR3 extends over 17 amino acids. CDR1 is SGDLS and CDR2 is YYNGEE in the germline V gene.

This clonotype was seen a few times. The V and J genes are TRBV9 and TRBJ2-5, with 10 bases lining up with TRBD2. The CDR3 loop spans 15 amino acids. With 4 bases clipped from V and 5 bases from J, the junction kept 8 bases outside the gene matches. Germline V gene sequence: CDR1 SGDLS, CDR2 YYNGEE. The CDR3 DNA is TGTGCCAGCAGCTCCCAAGCGGGAGGGCCGGAGACCCAGTACTTC. Its protein is CASSSQAGGPETQYF. Full variable domain (missing parts from reference TRBV9 and TRBJ2-5): DSGVTQTPKHLITATGQRVTLRCSPRSGDLSVYWYQQSLDQGLQFLIQYYNGEERAKGNILERFSAQQFPDLHSELNLSSLELGDSALYFCASSSQAGGPETQYFGPGTRLLVL.

V usage is TRBV3-1 and J usage is TRBJ2-1; tentative D call: TRBD1 (5 bases). Trimming took 6 bases from V and 0 from J, leaving 12 bases between them. This CDR3 spans 15 amino acids. CDR1 is LGHDT and CDR2 is YNNKEL in the germline V gene (reference sequence). The CDR3 protein is CASSPDIPSYNEQFF. CDR3 in DNA: TGTGCCAGCAGTCCGGACATCCCCTCCTACAATGAGCAGTTCTTC.